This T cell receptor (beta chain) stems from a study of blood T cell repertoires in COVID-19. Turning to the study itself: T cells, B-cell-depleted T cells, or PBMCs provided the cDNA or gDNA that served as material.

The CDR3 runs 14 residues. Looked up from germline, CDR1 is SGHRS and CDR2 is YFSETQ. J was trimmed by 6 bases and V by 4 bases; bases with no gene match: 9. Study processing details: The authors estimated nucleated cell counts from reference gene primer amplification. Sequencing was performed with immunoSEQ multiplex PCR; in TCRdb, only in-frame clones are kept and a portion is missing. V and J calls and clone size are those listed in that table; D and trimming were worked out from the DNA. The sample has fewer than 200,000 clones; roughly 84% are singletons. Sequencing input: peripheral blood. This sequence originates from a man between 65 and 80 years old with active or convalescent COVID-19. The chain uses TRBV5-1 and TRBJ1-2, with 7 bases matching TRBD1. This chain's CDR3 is CASSVGQPSDGYTF. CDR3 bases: TGCGCCAGCAGCGTGGGACAGCCATCCGATGGCTACACCTTC.